The rows below give T cell receptor beta chains drawn from one sample of a study of T cell responses to AZD1222 COVID-19 vaccine. Profiling relied on immunoSEQ multiplex PCR, and the TCRdb table lists in-frame clones only, not all of them. Counted here are about 130,000 clones, around 89% occurring once; the ten biggest clones make up less than 2%. Sequences were derived from peripheral blood, sampled on day 0 of AZD1222 vaccination. The receptors derive from an adult in good health. Both conserved end residues are part of each CDR3. Fields, in order: J gene, D gene, clone size, V gene, CDR3 DNA, CDR3 protein. A D gene is named only where the DNA matches it firmly. Only some rows state a clone size, as once, few, many or a class for expanded clones.

TRBJ1-4,TRBD1,.,TRBV4-1,TGCGCCAGCAGCCCCCGGGACAGCCAAAATGAAAAACTGTTTTTT,CASSPRDSQNEKLFF
TRBJ1-6,.,.,TRBV28,TGTGCCAGCAGTTTGAGCGACAGGTTTAATTCACCCCTCCACTTT,CASSLSDRFNSPLHF
TRBJ2-5,.,.,TRBV2,TGTGCCAGCAGTTCTTCTGGGATCCAAGAGACCCAGTACTTC,CASSSSGIQETQYF
TRBJ2-3,.,.,TRBV6-2/TRBV6-3,TGTGCCAGCAGTTTCAAACAGAGCACAGATACGCAGTATTTT,CASSFKQSTDTQYF
TRBJ2-7,TRBD1,.,TRBV7-8,TGTGCCAGCAGCCCTCGACAGGGTTCCTACGAGCAGTACTTC,CASSPRQGSYEQYF
TRBJ2-7,TRBD1,once,TRBV28,TGTGCCAGTCATCATGCCGGGACAGGAGCCTACGAGCAGTACTTC,CASHHAGTGAYEQYF
TRBJ1-2,.,.,TRBV4-1,TGCGCCAGCAGCCCCACACCTGGGACGGCAAACTATGGCTACACCTTC,CASSPTPGTANYGYTF
TRBJ1-2,.,.,TRBV3-1/TRBV3-2,TGTGCCAGCAGCCCGGACGCTAACTATGGCTACACCTTC,CASSPDANYGYTF
TRBJ2-7,TRBD2,.,TRBV7-3,TGTGCCAGCAGTCCCGGACTAGCGGAGAACTACGAGCAGTACTTC,CASSPGLAENYEQYF
TRBJ2-1,TRBD2,.,TRBV27,TGTGCCAGCAGTTTATATAGCGGGAGGGCCGTTGAGCAGTTCTTC,CASSLYSGRAVEQFF
TRBJ2-7,.,.,TRBV11-1,TGTGCCAGCAGCCCCGGTGTGGGGTATCGCTCCGAGCAGTACTTC,CASSPGVGYRSEQYF
TRBJ1-1,.,.,TRBV19,TGTGCCAGTAGTCAGGATACATCCACTGAAGCTTTCTTT,CASSQDTSTEAFF
TRBJ2-1,TRBD1,.,TRBV6-5,TGTGCCAGCAGTTACTCGAACAGGGGGAAGGACGAGCAGTTCTTC,CASSYSNRGKDEQFF
TRBJ2-1,TRBD2,.,TRBV3-1/TRBV3-2,TGTGCCAGCAGCCAAGATCCCGCGGGAGTGATTGCGCAGTTCTTC,CASSQDPAGVIAQFF
TRBJ1-2,.,.,TRBV6-2/TRBV6-3,TGTGCCAGCAGTCCCACAGGGAGGGACTATGGCTACACCTTC,CASSPTGRDYGYTF
TRBJ1-2,TRBD1,.,TRBV24-1,TGTGCCACCAGTGATTGGACAGGCTTCTATGGCTACACCTTC,CATSDWTGFYGYTF
TRBJ1-1,.,.,TRBV5-3,TGTGCCAGAAGCCGCGGAGACAGACGCGATGTGGCTTTCTTT,CARSRGDRRDVAFF
TRBJ2-2,.,.,TRBV4-1,TGCGCCAGCAGGTCGAGGTCGTACACCGGGGAGCTGTTTTTT,CASRSRSYTGELFF
TRBJ2-5,.,.,TRBV6-4,TGTGCCAGCAGTGTGGAGACCCAGTACTTC,CASSVETQYF
TRBJ2-7,.,.,TRBV27,TGTGCCAGCAGTTTATCCAATCCCCTGACCTACGAGCAGTACTTC,CASSLSNPLTYEQYF
TRBJ1-1,.,.,TRBV11-2,TGTGCCAGCAGCTTAGACGACAGCGAGATGAACACTGAAGCTTTCTTT,CASSLDDSEMNTEAFF
TRBJ2-1,.,.,TRBV7-2,TGTGCCAGCAGGTCACCGGGACGCAACTACAATGAGCAGTTCTTC,CASRSPGRNYNEQFF
TRBJ1-6,TRBD1,.,TRBV9,TGTGCCAGCAGCGTCGAGGGGGACAGGAATTCACCCCTCCACTTT,CASSVEGDRNSPLHF
TRBJ2-3,TRBD2,.,TRBV19,TGTGCCAGTAGGGAGGGCGGGAGTTTCACAGATACGCAGTATTTT,CASREGGSFTDTQYF
TRBJ1-6,.,.,TRBV5-1,TGCGCCAGCAGCTCCGAACAGTCTTCACCCCTCCACTTT,CASSSEQSSPLHF
TRBJ1-3,.,.,TRBV29-1,TGCAGCCTTGCCAGCGGAAACACCATATATTTT,CSLASGNTIYF
TRBJ1-1,.,.,TRBV10-3,TGTGCCATCAGTGAGTCTTGGGGGGAGGGAGCTTTCTTT,CAISESWGEGAFF
TRBJ2-7,TRBD2,.,TRBV30,TGTGCCCTACTAGCGGGCGGCACCTACGAGCAGTACTTC,CALLAGGTYEQYF
TRBJ1-6,TRBD1,.,TRBV5-6,TGTGCCAGCAGCTTTCAGGGACAGGGAAGTTCACCCCTCCACTTT,CASSFQGQGSSPLHF
TRBJ1-6,.,.,TRBV6-5,TGTGCCAGCAGTAGGGGACACTTCTATAATTCACCCCTCCACTTT,CASSRGHFYNSPLHF
TRBJ2-1,TRBD2,.,TRBV11-1,TGTGCCAGCAGCTTAGCGGCTAGCGGGTTTTACAATGAGCAGTTCTTC,CASSLAASGFYNEQFF
TRBJ2-7,.,.,TRBV6-1,TGTGCCAGCAGTGAAAATACCTACGAGCAGTACTTC,CASSENTYEQYF
TRBJ2-3,TRBD1,.,TRBV2,TGTGCCAGCAGTGAAATGGGGGACAGAGGAGATACGCAGTATTTT,CASSEMGDRGDTQYF
TRBJ2-1,TRBD2,.,TRBV7-8,TGTGCCAGCAGCTTTGGGGTAGCGGGGTACAATGAGCAGTTCTTC,CASSFGVAGYNEQFF
TRBJ2-3,.,.,TRBV5-6,TGTGCCAGCAGCTTGTCTTCGGGACTGTTCACAGATACGCAGTATTTT,CASSLSSGLFTDTQYF
TRBJ1-1,.,.,TRBV5-1,TGCGCCAGCAGCTTAACCGGGACACCTAACACTGAAGCTTTCTTT,CASSLTGTPNTEAFF
TRBJ1-2,TRBD1,.,TRBV11-2,TGTGCCAGCAGGGCAGGGGGTGACGGCTACACCTTC,CASRAGGDGYTF
TRBJ1-2,.,.,TRBV5-6,TGTGCCAGCAGCCCCGGTGGACACGGATATGGCTACACCTTC,CASSPGGHGYGYTF
TRBJ1-5,.,.,TRBV5-1,TGCGCCAGCAGCTTGGCGGCAGGGGATAATCAGCCCCAGCATTTT,CASSLAAGDNQPQHF
TRBJ1-6,.,.,TRBV28,TGTGCCAGCAGCCGCGGGACTTTTTCTAGCTCCTATAATTCACCCCTCCACTTT,CASSRGTFSSSYNSPLHF
TRBJ2-7,TRBD2,.,TRBV28,TGTGCCAGCAGTTTCCGGACTAGCGGGAGCCACGAGCAGTACTTC,CASSFRTSGSHEQYF